What follows are 13 T cell receptor beta chains derived from one specimen sequenced in a study of blood T cells in healthy people across ages (dated by TCRdb to between 2014 and 2017). To prepare the library, 5' RACE was applied. Sequencing was performed on an Illumina HiSeq 2500. A second roughly 7 to 12 cycle PCR used a sample-barcoded 5' primer and a J-beta primer mix. In-frame beta chains were kept once TCRdb had trimmed the public reads at Q25 with fastp and called clones with MiXCR. Each CDR3 protein gets just one entry, which takes the most common genes and DNA from the rows behind it. The sample table records 1.5 million to 2 million distinct CDR3 sequences; about 28% of these occur just once. In total, the top ten clones hold 7.7% of the sample. Sequenced input: blood. These receptors were collected from a woman aged 30 to 39 in good health.

Of note for this clonotype: A junction end diverges from the germline sequence, so it may reflect a read error. The chain employs TRBV7-3 and TRBJ2-5, with TRBD1 matching 8 bases. Germline CDR1 reads SGHTA; CDR2 reads FQGTGA. The CDR3 loop spans 14 amino acids. The CDR3 spells CASSTSGGEEIQYF. The CDR3 coding sequence is TGTGCCAGCAGTACCTCAGGGGGCGAAGAGATCCAGTACTTC.

This clonotype was seen a handful of times. The CDR3 is CSARVEQGSGYTF. CDR3 coding DNA: TGCAGTGCTAGAGTGGAACAGGGAAGCGGCTACACCTTC. The rearrangement links TRBV20-1 to TRBJ1-2; the D gene is possibly TRBD1 (6 bases). Trimming took 1 base from V and 8 from J, leaving 14 bases between them. CDR3 length: 13 amino acids. Per germline, CDR1 DFQATT and CDR2 SNEGSKA (reference sequence).

The chain joins TRBV5-6 to TRBJ1-2; D is unclear. Germline V CDR1 and CDR2: SGHDT, YYEEEE. V shed 0 bases and J shed 2 bases, with 8 bases lying between them. The CDR3 sequence is 14 residues long. As DNA, the CDR3 is TGTGCCAGCAGCTTGGTAGGCAGCAACTATGGCTACACCTTC. Its protein is CASSLVGSNYGYTF.

This clonotype was recorded a few times. V and J are TRBV29-1 and TRBJ2-3, with 8 bases that match TRBD2. The CDR3 contains 13 residues. V gave up 5 bases and J gave up 1 base; unmatched junction bases: 2. Germline-derived CDR1 and CDR2 are SQVTM and ANQGSEA. The CDR3 sequence is CSVPREGTDTQYF. As DNA, the CDR3 is TGCAGCGTTCCGCGGGAGGGCACAGATACGCAGTATTTT.

The sample holds one count of this clonotype. The chain links TRBV5-1 to TRBJ1-2, with D uncertain. Trimming left V 4 bases short and J 6 bases short, with 13 bases between. Germline CDR1 is SGHRS and CDR2 is YFSETQ. The CDR3 covers 13 residues. CDR3: CASSKDGRDGYTF. As DNA, the CDR3 is TGCGCCAGCAGCAAAGACGGTAGGGATGGCTACACCTTC.

In its sample, this clonotype was seen a few times. The CDR3 is CASSSWRMQETQYF. CDR3 in DNA: TGTGCCAGCAGTAGTTGGCGGATGCAAGAGACCCAGTACTTC. The chain couples TRBV11-2 to TRBJ2-5; D is unresolved. Germline-derived CDR1 and CDR2 are SGHAT and FQNNGV. The CDR3 totals 14 residues. V was shortened by 6 bases and J by 2 bases, with 13 bases between the two germline ends.

This clonotype was seen a single time. V usage is TRBV12-3 or TRBV12-4 and J usage is TRBJ1-1; D gene ambiguous. CDR3 size: 14 residues. V gave up 6 bases and J gave up 6 bases, with 17 bases separating them. CDR3 loop: CASSPRPRDPEAFF. CDR3 nucleotide sequence: TGTGCCAGCAGCCCCCGCCCAAGAGACCCTGAAGCTTTCTTT.

There are a few counts of this clonotype. This clone may be a read error of a much larger clone one base away. The chain recombines TRBV20-1 with TRBJ2-5, with 11 bases that match TRBD2. CDR1 and CDR2 (germline): DFQATT, SNEGSKA (reference sequence). The CDR3 runs to 15 residues. CDR3: CSATTSGVYQETPYF. The DNA of the CDR3 is TGCAGTGCTACGACTAGCGGGGTCTACCAAGAGACCCCGTACTTC.

This clonotype was picked up a small number of times. CDR3: CASMPRVAGGHETDTQYF. CDR3 bases: TGTGCCAGCATGCCAAGAGTGGCGGGGGGGCATGAGACAGATACGCAGTATTTT. J is TRBJ2-3 and V is TRBV3-1, with 9 bases matching TRBD2. The CDR3 has 18 amino acids. Germline V gene lookup returns CDR1 LGHDT and CDR2 YNNKEL (reference sequence). J was trimmed by 3 bases and V by 7 bases; bases with no gene match: 17.

On this clonotype: One end of the junction varies from germline; a read error may be responsible. CDR3 nucleotides: TGTGCCAGCAGCCGCAGGGACAATTACTACTATGGCTACAACTTC. Its translation is CASSRRDNYYYGYNF. V and J are TRBV3-1 and TRBJ2-4; D may be TRBD1 (6 bases). Germline assignment: CDR1 LGHDT and CDR2 YNNKEL (reference sequence). The CDR3 has 15 amino acids.

A remark on this clonotype: Its ends do not fully match the called genes, so a read error is possible. The J gene is TRBJ1-4, the V gene TRBV2; 8 bases fit TRBD1. Germline V lookup: CDR1 SNHLY, CDR2 FYNNEI. The CDR3 sequence is 16 residues long. CDR3 residues: CASSLDRVGTNEKRFF. The CDR3 coding sequence is TGTGCCAGCAGTCTGGACAGGGTGGGCACTAATGAAAAACGGTTTTTT.

This clonotype has a count of ten or more. The chain uses TRBV6-2 or TRBV6-3 and TRBJ1-2; TRBD1 aligns across 10 bases. Looked up from germline, CDR1 is MNHEY and CDR2 is SVGEGT. This CDR3 has 15 amino acids. The V gene end was trimmed by 6 bases and the J gene end by 3 bases; junction bases not matched to a gene: 7. The CDR3 DNA reads as TGTGCCAGCAGGGGAACCGGGACAGGGGACTATGGCTACACCTTC. It codes for CASRGTGTGDYGYTF.

This clonotype was seen more than once but under ten times. The chain couples TRBV7-9 to TRBJ1-1; D remains unclear. Trimming took 7 bases from V and 1 from J, leaving 10 bases between them. Germline CDR1 and CDR2: SEHNR and FQNEAQ (reference sequence). The CDR3 spans 13 residues. The CDR3 sequence is CASTLTTNTEAFF. For the CDR3, the DNA is TGTGCCAGCACCTTGACCACGAACACTGAAGCTTTCTTT.